A selection of T cell receptor beta chains follows, all from one sample in a study of monozygotic twins with inflammatory bowel disease. From its re-call of the 5' RACE reads, TCRdb lists each CDR3 protein once, without DNA. The sample is made up of 190,000 or so distinct CDR3 sequences, and the top ten hold less than 2% of it. Sequencing was performed on blood. These receptors were obtained from a human donor with ulcerative colitis or Crohn's disease, or a healthy co-twin of an affected twin (not recorded which). Each CDR3 is given with its conserved first and last residue.

j_call: TRBJ1-1
cdr3_length: 14
v_call: TRBV20-1
cdr3_aa: CSARGNRGLAEAFF

j_call: TRBJ1-1
cdr3_length: 14
v_call: TRBV20-1
cdr3_aa: CSARDARKNTEAFF

j_call: TRBJ1-2
cdr3_length: 15
v_call: TRBV5-6
cdr3_aa: CASSLGATGGYGYTF

j_call: TRBJ1-5
cdr3_length: 14
v_call: TRBV20-1
cdr3_aa: CSARAGQGGQPQHF

j_call: TRBJ1-2
cdr3_length: 15
v_call: TRBV5-1
cdr3_aa: CASSFLPGPDYGYTF

j_call: TRBJ1-3
cdr3_length: 15
v_call: TRBV12-3/TRBV12-4
cdr3_aa: CASSPLRSSGNTIYF

j_call: TRBJ2-5
cdr3_length: 14
v_call: TRBV7-3
cdr3_aa: CASSLTARSETQYF

j_call: TRBJ1-2
cdr3_length: 12
v_call: TRBV5-6
cdr3_aa: CASSLGASGYTF

j_call: TRBJ2-3
cdr3_length: 15
v_call: TRBV9
cdr3_aa: CASSVARYQWDTQYF

j_call: TRBJ1-5
cdr3_length: 12
v_call: TRBV19
cdr3_aa: CASSTRDRPQHF

j_call: TRBJ1-1
cdr3_length: 12
v_call: TRBV20-1
cdr3_aa: CSAREGNTEAFF

j_call: TRBJ1-2
cdr3_length: 12
v_call: TRBV20-1
cdr3_aa: CSATDRPYGYTF

j_call: TRBJ2-2
cdr3_length: 16
v_call: TRBV20-1
cdr3_aa: CSARVQDRGNTGELFF

j_call: TRBJ2-2
cdr3_length: 17
v_call: TRBV7-2
cdr3_aa: CASSLVAGTVNTGELFF

j_call: TRBJ1-2
cdr3_length: 13
v_call: TRBV6-5
cdr3_aa: CASRSGQFYGYTF

j_call: TRBJ2-2
cdr3_length: 15
v_call: TRBV29-1
cdr3_aa: CSIMSRGTGRGELFF

j_call: TRBJ1-5
cdr3_length: 14
v_call: TRBV12-3/TRBV12-4
cdr3_aa: CASSSWGENQPQHF

j_call: TRBJ2-7
cdr3_length: 14
v_call: TRBV6-5
cdr3_aa: CASSYNDRIYEQYF

j_call: TRBJ2-7
cdr3_length: 15
v_call: TRBV20-1
cdr3_aa: CSARDPGTSSYEQYF

j_call: TRBJ1-2
cdr3_length: 14
v_call: TRBV12-3/TRBV12-4
cdr3_aa: CASSRDSNSYGYTF

j_call: TRBJ2-5
cdr3_length: 15
v_call: TRBV7-2
cdr3_aa: CASSPYTGAIETQYF

j_call: TRBJ2-1
cdr3_length: 15
v_call: TRBV6-1
cdr3_aa: CASSRTSGKYNEQFF

j_call: TRBJ2-3
cdr3_length: 15
v_call: TRBV7-2
cdr3_aa: CASTRTGTRTDTQYF

j_call: TRBJ2-1
cdr3_length: 14
v_call: TRBV5-1
cdr3_aa: CASSLLADNNEQFF

j_call: TRBJ1-2
cdr3_length: 15
v_call: TRBV5-1
cdr3_aa: CASSLDGTGIYGYTF

j_call: TRBJ1-6
cdr3_length: 15
v_call: TRBV12-3/TRBV12-4
cdr3_aa: CASSPGLGYNSPLHF

j_call: TRBJ2-1
cdr3_length: 13
v_call: TRBV5-1
cdr3_aa: CASSATGMYEQFF

j_call: TRBJ2-7
cdr3_length: 14
v_call: TRBV4-1
cdr3_aa: CASSQEGKGYEQYF

j_call: TRBJ1-5
cdr3_length: 15
v_call: TRBV15
cdr3_aa: CATSRGGQDMRPQHF